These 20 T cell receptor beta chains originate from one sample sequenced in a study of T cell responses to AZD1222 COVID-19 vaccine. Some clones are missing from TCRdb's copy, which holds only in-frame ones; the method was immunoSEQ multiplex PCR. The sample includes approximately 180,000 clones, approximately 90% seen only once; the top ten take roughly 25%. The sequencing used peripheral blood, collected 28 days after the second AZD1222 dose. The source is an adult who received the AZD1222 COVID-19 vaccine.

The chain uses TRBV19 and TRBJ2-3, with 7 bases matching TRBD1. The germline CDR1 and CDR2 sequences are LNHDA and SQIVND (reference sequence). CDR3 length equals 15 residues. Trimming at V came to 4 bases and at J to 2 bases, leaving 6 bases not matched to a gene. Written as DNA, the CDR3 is TGTGCCAGTAGTACCCGACAGGGTAACACAGATACGCAGTATTTT. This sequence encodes CASSTRQGNTDTQYF.

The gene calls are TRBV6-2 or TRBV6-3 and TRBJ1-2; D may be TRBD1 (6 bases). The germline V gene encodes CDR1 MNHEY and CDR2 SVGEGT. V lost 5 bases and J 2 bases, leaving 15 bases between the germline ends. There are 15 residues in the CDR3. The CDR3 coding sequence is TGTGCCAGCAGTGAGGACAGCGACCCGAACTATGGCTACACCTTC. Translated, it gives CASSEDSDPNYGYTF.

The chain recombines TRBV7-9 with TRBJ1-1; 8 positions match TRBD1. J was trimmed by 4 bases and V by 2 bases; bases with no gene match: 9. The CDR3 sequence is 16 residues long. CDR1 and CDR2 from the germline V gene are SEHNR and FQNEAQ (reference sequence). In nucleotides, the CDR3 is TGTGCCAGCAGCTTAAAGATGACAGGGGATGGCACTGAAGCTTTCTTT. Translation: CASSLKMTGDGTEAFF.

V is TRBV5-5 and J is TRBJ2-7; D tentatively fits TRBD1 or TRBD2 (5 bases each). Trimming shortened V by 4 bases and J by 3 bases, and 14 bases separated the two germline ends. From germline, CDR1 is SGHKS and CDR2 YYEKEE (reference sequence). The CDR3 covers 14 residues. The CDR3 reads CASSVPGRNYEQYF. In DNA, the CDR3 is TGTGCCAGCAGCGTTCCGGGACGGAACTACGAGCAGTACTTC.

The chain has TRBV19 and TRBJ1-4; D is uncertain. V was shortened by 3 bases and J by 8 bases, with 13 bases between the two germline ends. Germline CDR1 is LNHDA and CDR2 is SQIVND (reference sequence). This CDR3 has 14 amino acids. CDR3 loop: CASSIRQVGEKLFF. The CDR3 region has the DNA TGTGCCAGTAGTATTAGGCAGGTCGGCGAAAAACTGTTTTTT.

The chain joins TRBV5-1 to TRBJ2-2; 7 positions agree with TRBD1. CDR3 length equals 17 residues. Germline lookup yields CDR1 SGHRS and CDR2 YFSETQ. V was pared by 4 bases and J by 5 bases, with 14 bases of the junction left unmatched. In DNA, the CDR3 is TGCGCCAGCAGCCCTCGGGCGACAGGGAGAGTGACCGGGGAGCTGTTTTTT. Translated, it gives CASSPRATGRVTGELFF. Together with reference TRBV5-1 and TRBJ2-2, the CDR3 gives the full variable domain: KAGVTQTPRYLIKTRGQQVTLSCSPISGHRSVSWYQQTPGQGLQFLFEYFSETQRNKGNFPGRFSGRQFSNSRSEMNVSTLELGDSALYLCASSPRATGRVTGELFFGEGSRLTVL.

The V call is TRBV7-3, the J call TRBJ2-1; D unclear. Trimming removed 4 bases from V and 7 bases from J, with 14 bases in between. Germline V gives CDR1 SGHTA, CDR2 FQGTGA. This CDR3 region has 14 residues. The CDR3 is CASSSDSGVNEQFF. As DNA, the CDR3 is TGTGCCAGCAGCTCAGACTCAGGAGTTAATGAGCAGTTCTTC. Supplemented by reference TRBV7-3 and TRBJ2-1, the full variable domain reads GAGVSQTPSNKVTEKGKYVELRCDPISGHTALYWYRQSLGQGPEFLIYFQGTGAADDSGLPNDRFFAVRPEGSVSTLKIQRTERGDSAVYLCASSSDSGVNEQFFGPGTRLTVL.

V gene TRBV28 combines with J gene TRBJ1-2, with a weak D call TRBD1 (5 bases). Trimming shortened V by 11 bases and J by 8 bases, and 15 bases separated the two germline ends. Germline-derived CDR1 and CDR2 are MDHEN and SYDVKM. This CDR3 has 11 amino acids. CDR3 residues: CAARGVWGYTF. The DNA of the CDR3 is TGTGCCGCCCGGGGCGTCTGGGGCTACACCTTC.

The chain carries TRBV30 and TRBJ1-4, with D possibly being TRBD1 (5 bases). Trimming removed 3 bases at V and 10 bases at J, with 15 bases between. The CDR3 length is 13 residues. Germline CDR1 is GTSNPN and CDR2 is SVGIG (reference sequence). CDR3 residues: CAWSEGLGVKLFF. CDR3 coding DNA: TGTGCCTGGAGCGAGGGTCTAGGGGTAAAACTGTTTTTT. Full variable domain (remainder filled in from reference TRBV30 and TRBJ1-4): SQTIHQWPATLVQPVGSPLSLECTVEGTSNPNLYWYRQAAGRGLQLLFYSVGIGQISSEVPQNLSASRPQDRQFILSSKKLLLSDSGFYLCAWSEGLGVKLFFGSGTQLSVL.

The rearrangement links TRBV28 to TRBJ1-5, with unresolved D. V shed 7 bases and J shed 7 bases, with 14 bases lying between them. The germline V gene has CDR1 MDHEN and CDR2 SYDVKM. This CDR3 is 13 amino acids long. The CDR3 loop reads CASTPGEGQPQHF. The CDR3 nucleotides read TGTGCCAGCACCCCTGGGGAAGGGCAGCCCCAGCATTTT.

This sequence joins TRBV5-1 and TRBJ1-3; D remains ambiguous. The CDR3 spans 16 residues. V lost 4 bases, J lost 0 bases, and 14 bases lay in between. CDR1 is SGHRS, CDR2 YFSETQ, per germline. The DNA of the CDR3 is TGCGCCAGCAGCCCCGGACCCCGGAGCTCTGGAAACACCATATATTTT. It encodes CASSPGPRSSGNTIYF.

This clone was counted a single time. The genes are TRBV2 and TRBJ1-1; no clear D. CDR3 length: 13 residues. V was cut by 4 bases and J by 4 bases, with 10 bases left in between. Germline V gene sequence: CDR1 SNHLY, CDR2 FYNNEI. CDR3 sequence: CASSARETTEAFF. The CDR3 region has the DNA TGTGCCAGCAGTGCGAGGGAGACCACTGAAGCTTTCTTT.

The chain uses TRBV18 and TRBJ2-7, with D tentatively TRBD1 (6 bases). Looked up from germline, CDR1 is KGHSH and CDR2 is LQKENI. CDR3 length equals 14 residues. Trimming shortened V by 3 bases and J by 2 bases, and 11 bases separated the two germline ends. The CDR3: CASSPGTQTYEQYF. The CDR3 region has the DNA TGTGCCAGCTCACCGGGGACACAGACCTACGAGCAGTACTTC.

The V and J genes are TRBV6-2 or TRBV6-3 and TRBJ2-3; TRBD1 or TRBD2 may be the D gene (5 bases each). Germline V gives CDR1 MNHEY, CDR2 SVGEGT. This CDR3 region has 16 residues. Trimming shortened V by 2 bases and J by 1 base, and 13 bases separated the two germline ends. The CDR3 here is CASSYVVGDGTDTQYF. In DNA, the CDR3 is TGTGCCAGCAGTTACGTTGTGGGGGACGGCACAGATACGCAGTATTTT.

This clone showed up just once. For the CDR3, the DNA is TGTGCCAGCAGCCTATCGTCCGGGACAGAATTCATACCCTACGAGCAGTACTTC. Its translation: CASSLSSGTEFIPYEQYF. This chain connects TRBV7-9 to TRBJ2-7; TRBD1 matches 7 bases. There are 18 residues in the CDR3. The V gene's germline CDR1 is SEHNR and CDR2 FQNEAQ (reference sequence). V lost 5 bases and J lost 2; bases outside the gene matches: 18.

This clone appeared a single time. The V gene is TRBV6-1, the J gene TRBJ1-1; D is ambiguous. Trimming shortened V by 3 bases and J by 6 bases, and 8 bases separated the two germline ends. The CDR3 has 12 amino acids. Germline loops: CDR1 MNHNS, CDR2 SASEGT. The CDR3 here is CASSERRAEAFF. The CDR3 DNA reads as TGTGCCAGCAGTGAGCGGAGGGCTGAAGCTTTCTTT.

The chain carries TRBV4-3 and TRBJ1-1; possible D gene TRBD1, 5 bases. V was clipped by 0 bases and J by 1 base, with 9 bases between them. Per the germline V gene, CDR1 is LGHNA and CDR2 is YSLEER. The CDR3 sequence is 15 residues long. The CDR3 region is CASSQEWGQNTEAFF. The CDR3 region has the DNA TGCGCCAGCAGCCAAGAATGGGGCCAGAACACTGAAGCTTTCTTT.

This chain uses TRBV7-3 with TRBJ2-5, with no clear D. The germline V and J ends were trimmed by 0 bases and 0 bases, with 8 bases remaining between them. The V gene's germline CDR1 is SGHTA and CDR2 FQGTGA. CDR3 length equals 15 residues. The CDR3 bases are TGTGCCAGCAGCTTAACCGTCGGGTACCAAGAGACCCAGTACTTC. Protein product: CASSLTVGYQETQYF.

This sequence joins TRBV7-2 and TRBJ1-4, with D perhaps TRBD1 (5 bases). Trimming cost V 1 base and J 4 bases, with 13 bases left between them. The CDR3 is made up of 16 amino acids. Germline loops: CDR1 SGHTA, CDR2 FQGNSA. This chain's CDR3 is CASSLGQGGYNEKLFF. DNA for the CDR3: TGTGCCAGCAGCTTAGGTCAGGGAGGCTATAATGAAAAACTGTTTTTT.

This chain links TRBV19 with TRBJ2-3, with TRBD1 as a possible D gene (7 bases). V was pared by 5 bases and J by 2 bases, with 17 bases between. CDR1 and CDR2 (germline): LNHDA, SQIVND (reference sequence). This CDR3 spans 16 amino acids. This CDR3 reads CASSAGGGTDTDTQYF. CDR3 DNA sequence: TGTGCCAGTAGTGCCGGGGGCGGGACAGACACAGATACGCAGTATTTT.